These 12 T cell receptor beta chains originate from one sample sequenced in a study of cytomegalovirus exposure and HLA in healthy donors (TCRdb year 2017). The method was the immunoSEQ multiplex PCR assay. For the multiplex PCR, a mixture combining 60 forward primers for TCR Vbeta segments and 13 reverse primers for TCR Jbeta segments was used. TCRdb took this table from immuneACCESS and kept in-frame rearrangements with V and J called. Such tables lack part of the clones; where checked against another copy, unresolved V genes explain under half of the gap, and the rest is unexplained. Across this sample there are 95,000 to 150,000 clones, with about 10% seen only once. The ten largest account for roughly 4.2% of the sample. Input material: PBMCs. The receptors originated from a young woman in good health and CMV-seropositive.

About this clone: An end of the junction does not agree with germline; a read error may underlie this. The chain combines TRBV4-2 with TRBJ1-1, with D hard to call. The germline CDR1 and CDR2 sequences are LGHNA and YNFKEQ. CDR3 length equals 12 residues. The CDR3 here is CASRQETNEAFF. The CDR3 DNA is TGTGCCAGCAGACAAGAGACTAATGAAGCTTTCTTT.

The CDR3 coding sequence is TGTGCCAGCAGTTTAGTAGCGGGAGCCAAAAACATTCAGTACTTC. It is translated as CASSLVAGAKNIQYF. This sequence joins TRBV28 and TRBJ2-4, with 7 bases matching TRBD2. J gave up 0 bases and V 2 bases, and 1 base lay outside the gene matches. Germline V gene lookup returns CDR1 MDHEN and CDR2 SYDVKM. This CDR3 is 15 amino acids long. Based on the CDR3 plus reference TRBV28 and TRBJ2-4, the full variable domain is DVKVTQSSRYLVKRTGEKVFLECVQDMDHENMFWYRQDPGLGLRLIYFSYDVKMKEKGDIPEGYSVSREKKERFSLILESASTNQTSMYLCASSLVAGAKNIQYFGAGTRLSVL.

This clone came up a few times. The chain joins TRBV4-1 to TRBJ2-7; 7 nucleotides line up with TRBD1. V lost 2 bases to trimming and J lost 0 bases; unmatched junction nucleotides: 10. Germline V lookup: CDR1 MGHRA, CDR2 YSYEKL. The CDR3 spans 17 residues. The CDR3 nucleotides are TGCGCCAGCAGCCAACAGCAAACAGGGGAAAGCTCCTACGAGCAGTACTTC. It yields the protein CASSQQQTGESSYEQYF.

The genes are TRBV7-9 and TRBJ2-3; 7 bases fit TRBD1. Trimming cost V 4 bases and J 6 bases; bases outside gene matches: 10. This CDR3 comprises 15 residues. Germline-derived CDR1 and CDR2 are SEHNR and FQNEAQ (reference sequence). In nucleotides, the CDR3 is TGTGCCAGCAGCTCCCCGGGACAGAGGATGGATACGCAGTATTTT. Its protein product is CASSSPGQRMDTQYF.

The chain carries TRBV25-1 and TRBJ1-2; no firm D call. Trimming removed 3 bases at V and 4 bases at J, with 9 bases between. The length of the CDR3 is 13 residues. CDR1 and CDR2 (germline): MGHDK, SYGVNS. The CDR3 DNA reads as TGTGCCAGCAGTGACGGTTACGTCTATGGCTACACCTTC. Protein product: CASSDGYVYGYTF.

This clone was counted only a few times. One end of the junction is discordant with germline, which a read error may explain. CDR3 sequence reads: CASSVTAGSSYNEQFF. In DNA, the CDR3 is TGTGCCAGCAGCGTAACGGCGGGGAGCTCCTACAATGAGCAGTTCTTC. The V call is TRBV7-3, the J call TRBJ2-1, with D perhaps matching TRBD2 (6 bases). Germline V gene data show CDR1 as SGHTA and CDR2 as FQGTGA. The CDR3 covers 16 residues.

The CDR3 sequence is CASTRLGQQDYGYTF. DNA of the CDR3: TGTGCCAGCACCCGCCTAGGCCAGCAAGACTATGGCTACACCTTC. The V and J genes are TRBV27 and TRBJ1-2; D is unclear. V was shortened by 7 bases and J by 3 bases, with 18 bases between the two germline ends. The CDR3 has 15 residues. In germline, CDR1 is MNHEY, CDR2 SMNVEV (reference sequence).

V is TRBV5-6 and J is TRBJ2-1; D is undetermined. V was pared by 0 bases and J by 7 bases, with 8 bases between. CDR3 length equals 13 residues. CDR1 and CDR2 (germline): SGHDT, YYEEEE. The CDR3 region has the DNA TGTGCCAGCAGCTTGGGACATCCAAATGAGCAGTTCTTC. Amino acids: CASSLGHPNEQFF.

This chain connects TRBV11-2 to TRBJ1-4; D is undetermined. This CDR3 contains 13 residues. Germline CDR1 reads SGHAT; CDR2 reads FQNNGV. Trimming cost V 5 bases and J 4 bases, with 8 bases left between them. The CDR3 is CASSRGYNEKLFF. The CDR3 DNA sequence: TGTGCCAGCAGCCGGGGATATAATGAAAAACTGTTTTTT.

The chain couples TRBV6-5 to TRBJ2-3, with TRBD1 as a possible D gene (5 bases). V lost 5 bases and J 1 base, leaving 7 bases between the germline ends. CDR3 length: 13 residues. Germline CDR1 MNHEY, CDR2 SVGAGI. For the CDR3, the DNA is TGTGCCAGCAGTAAAGGGGGCACAGATACGCAGTATTTT. It codes for CASSKGGTDTQYF.

This clone occurred a few times. The chain recombines TRBV5-4 with TRBJ1-1; D is possibly TRBD1 (6 bases). Looked up from germline, CDR1 is SGHNT and CDR2 is YYREEE (reference sequence). Trimming stripped 0 bases from V and 1 base from J, with 10 bases between. The CDR3 sequence is 15 residues long. CDR3 coding DNA: TGTGCCAGCAGCTTGGTTGGGGGCGCGAACACTGAAGCTTTCTTT. Translated: CASSLVGGANTEAFF.

This clone was counted between two and nine times. This chain links TRBV9 with TRBJ2-2; unclear D gene. The CDR3 is 16 residues long. V was cut by 4 bases and J by 1 base, with 14 bases left in between. CDR1 SGDLS and CDR2 YYNGEE come from the germline V gene. The CDR3 sequence is CASSPKSVLNTGELFF. In nucleotides, the CDR3 is TGTGCCAGCAGCCCTAAGAGCGTATTGAACACCGGGGAGCTGTTTTTT.